Presented here are 30 T cell receptor beta chains from one specimen sequenced in a study of T cell repertoires in cytomegalovirus infection. TCRdb used MiXCR to reprocess the reads, holding one entry per CDR3 protein. The data contain around 740,000 distinct CDR3 sequences, approximately 34% of them singletons. Sequences were obtained from PBMCs. The receptor set was obtained from a human donor in good health (CMV status not recorded). Some clones in this sample may be carry-over from other donors' samples.

This clonotype was seen more than once but under ten times. This sequence joins TRBV10-3 and TRBJ2-7; perhaps TRBD2 as D (7 bases). The germline V and J ends were trimmed by 8 bases and 2 bases, with 16 bases remaining between them. Per germline, CDR1 ENHRY and CDR2 SYGVKD. The CDR3 has 14 amino acids. CDR3 in DNA: TGTGCCATCGTGGGGGGGGCGAGTACCTACGAGCAGTACTTC. Amino acids: CAIVGGASTYEQYF.

V gene TRBV18 combines with J gene TRBJ2-1, with D perhaps matching TRBD2 (6 bases). The V gene lost 5 bases and the J gene lost 1 base, with 12 bases spanning the gap. The CDR3 consists of 15 residues. Germline CDR1 is KGHSH and CDR2 is LQKENI. CDR3 nucleotides: TGTGCCAGCTCAACCCAGGAGGGGTCCTACAATGAGCAGTTCTTC. Amino acid sequence: CASSTQEGSYNEQFF.

In its sample, this clonotype was seen a few times. V is TRBV11-2 and J is TRBJ2-7, with TRBD1 as a possible D gene (6 bases). Germline-derived CDR1 and CDR2 are SGHAT and FQNNGV. Between the trimmed V and J ends, which lost 4 bases and 4 bases, there was a span of 17 bases. This CDR3 spans 15 amino acids. The CDR3 loop is CASSSSQGTSYEQYF. In DNA form, the CDR3 reads TGTGCCAGCAGCTCCTCACAGGGTACCTCTTACGAGCAGTACTTC.

In DNA, the CDR3 is TGTGCCACCAGTGATTTGACCTCGGGACAGACCTACAATGAGCAGTTCTTC. Translation: CATSDLTSGQTYNEQFF. This chain joins TRBV24-1 and TRBJ2-1; the match to TRBD1 covers 7 bases. Germline V gene sequence: CDR1 KGHDR, CDR2 SFDVKD. The CDR3 extends over 17 amino acids. V shed 0 bases and J 2 bases; nucleotides not matched to a gene: 6.

This clonotype has more than one count but fewer than ten. The gene calls are TRBV7-3 and TRBJ2-3; tentatively, D is TRBD2 (6 bases). V lost 1 base to trimming and J lost 0 bases, with 8 bases between them. The CDR3 sequence is 15 residues long. Germline V gives CDR1 SGHTA, CDR2 FQGTGA. The CDR3 reads CASSLKSGSTDTQYF. In nucleotides, the CDR3 is TGTGCCAGCAGCTTAAAAAGCGGGAGCACAGATACGCAGTATTTT. The full variable domain, its missing parts supplied by reference TRBV7-3 and TRBJ2-3, is GAGVSQTPSNKVTEKGKYVELRCDPISGHTALYWYRQSLGQGPEFLIYFQGTGAADDSGLPNDRFFAVRPEGSVSTLKIQRTERGDSAVYLCASSLKSGSTDTQYFGPGTRLTVL.

This rearrangement joins TRBV6-6 to TRBJ2-7; 12 bases agree with TRBD2. This CDR3 comprises 16 residues. V was pared by 7 bases and J by 4 bases, with 11 bases of the junction left unmatched. Germline V gives CDR1 MNHNY, CDR2 SVGAGI (reference sequence). The DNA of the CDR3 is TGTGCCAGCATCAAGGGTCTAGCGGGAGGGCGGTACGAGCAGTACTTC. Protein: CASIKGLAGGRYEQYF.

Here the CDR3 reads CASGSRGSYEQYF. CDR3 DNA: TGTGCCAGCGGATCTAGAGGCTCCTACGAGCAGTACTTC. This chain uses TRBV7-9 with TRBJ2-7; D remains ambiguous. This CDR3 is 13 amino acids long. V lost 8 bases and J lost 0, with 11 bases in between. Germline loops: CDR1 SEHNR, CDR2 FQNEAQ (reference sequence). Full variable domain (outside the CDR3, taken from reference TRBV7-9 and TRBJ2-7): DTGVSQNPRHKITKRGQNVTFRCDPISEHNRLYWYRQTLGQGPEFLTYFQNEAQLEKSRLLSDRFSAERPKGSFSTLEIQRTEQGDSAMYLCASGSRGSYEQYFGPGTRLTVT.

CDR3: CSVERSGEQYF. Written as DNA, the CDR3 is TGCAGCGTTGAAAGATCGGGCGAGCAGTACTTC. The V gene is TRBV29-1, the J gene TRBJ2-7; no clear D. The CDR3 sequence is 11 residues long. Germline CDR1 and CDR2: SQVTM and ANQGSEA. Trimming cost V 2 bases and J 6 bases, with 8 bases left between them.

This clonotype turned up a few times. The gene calls are TRBV7-2 and TRBJ1-2, with a possible D match to TRBD1 (6 bases). V was cut by 9 bases and J by 0 bases, with 14 bases left in between. The CDR3 is 14 amino acids. Germline CDR1 is SGHTA and CDR2 is FQGNSA. The CDR3 loop is CASTSRTANYGYTF. CDR3 coding DNA: TGTGCCAGTACCTCCCGGACAGCTAACTATGGCTACACCTTC. The whole variable domain, filled in from reference TRBV7-2 and TRBJ1-2, reads GAGVSQSPSNKVTEKGKDVELRCDPISGHTALYWYRQSLGQGLEFLIYFQGNSAPDKSGLPSDRFSAERTGGSVSTLTIQRTQQEDSAVYLCASTSRTANYGYTFGSGTRLTVV.

This clonotype was detected only a few times. V gene TRBV10-3 combines with J gene TRBJ2-1; 9 nucleotides line up with TRBD1. J lost 9 bases, V lost 4 bases, and 10 bases had no gene match. The CDR3 runs to 15 residues. Germline CDR1 is ENHRY and CDR2 is SYGVKD. CDR3 sequence (DNA): TGTGCCATCAGTGCTCCCTCGGGACAGGGCTCTGAGCAGTTCTTC. Its protein product is CAISAPSGQGSEQFF.

The chain has TRBV2 and TRBJ2-7; no reliable D call. Germline CDR1 reads SNHLY; CDR2 reads FYNNEI. The CDR3 consists of 13 residues. V lost 3 bases and J lost 0, with 6 bases in between. The CDR3 bases are TGTGCCAGCAGTGACAGGATCTCCTACGAGCAGTACTTC. This sequence encodes CASSDRISYEQYF.

The chain recombines TRBV28 with TRBJ2-7; 8 bases are a match to TRBD1. The germline CDR1 and CDR2 sequences are MDHEN and SYDVKM. The CDR3 is made up of 14 amino acids. The ends lost 2 bases at V and 7 bases at J; junction bases unmatched: 7. In DNA form, the CDR3 reads TGTGCCAGCAGTTTAGAAACCGGGACAGGAGAGCAGTACTTC. Protein product: CASSLETGTGEQYF.

There are a few counts of this clonotype. The V and J genes are TRBV6-1 and TRBJ2-5; no definite D call. The CDR3 extends over 13 amino acids. With 6 bases removed from V and 4 bases from J, the gap between germline ends came to 12 bases. CDR1 and CDR2 from the germline V gene are MNHNS and SASEGT. The CDR3 sequence is CASRGIGIETQYF. The CDR3 DNA follows: TGTGCCAGCAGAGGAATAGGGATAGAGACCCAGTACTTC.

This chain joins TRBV5-6 and TRBJ2-1, with D unresolved. The germline CDR1 and CDR2 sequences are SGHDT and YYEEEE. The V gene lost 0 bases and the J gene lost 9 bases, with 13 bases spanning the gap. The length of the CDR3 is 14 residues. The CDR3 is CASSLAGSNFEQFF. CDR3 coding DNA: TGTGCCAGCAGCTTGGCCGGGTCGAACTTTGAGCAGTTCTTC.

With respect to this clonotype: At one end the junction does not follow the germline gene, possibly because of a read error. The chain recombines TRBV28 with TRBJ1-5, with 7 bases identical to TRBD1. The CDR3 loop spans 15 amino acids. Germline lookup yields CDR1 MDHEN and CDR2 SYDVKM. This chain's CDR3 is CSSSVQGRGNQPQHF. The DNA of the CDR3 is TGTTCCAGCAGTGTACAGGGGAGAGGCAATCAACCCCAGCATTTT.

This clonotype was seen repeatedly, ten times or more. V and J are TRBV28 and TRBJ2-5; weak D call: TRBD2 (5 bases). Germline V gene sequence: CDR1 MDHEN, CDR2 SYDVKM. Trimming cost V 8 bases and J 1 base, with 14 bases left between them. The CDR3 consists of 14 residues. CDR3 sequence: CASSTPRGQETQYF. The DNA of the CDR3 is TGTGCCAGCTCCACACCCCGGGGCCAAGAGACCCAGTACTTC. Combining the CDR3 with reference TRBV28 and TRBJ2-5 gives the whole variable domain DVKVTQSSRYLVKRTGEKVFLECVQDMDHENMFWYRQDPGLGLRLIYFSYDVKMKEKGDIPEGYSVSREKKERFSLILESASTNQTSMYLCASSTPRGQETQYFGPGTRLLVL.

The V and J genes are TRBV5-4 and TRBJ1-1; 8 nucleotides line up with TRBD1. J gave up 4 bases and V 0 bases, and 5 bases lay outside the gene matches. CDR3 length: 15 amino acids. CDR1 SGHNT and CDR2 YYREEE come from the germline V gene (reference sequence). CDR3 residues: CASSLAGGGGTEAFF. CDR3 DNA: TGTGCCAGCAGCTTGGCAGGGGGCGGTGGCACTGAAGCTTTCTTT.

Only a few counts were recorded for this clonotype. DNA of the CDR3: TGTGCCAGCAACGACAGTCCTTACGAGCAGTACTTC. Protein product: CASNDSPYEQYF. The chain employs TRBV6-1 and TRBJ2-7; D is possibly TRBD1 (5 bases). Trimming removed 7 bases at V and 4 bases at J, with 11 bases between. The CDR3 covers 12 residues. Germline V CDR1 and CDR2: MNHNS, SASEGT.

This clonotype was recorded only once. One end of the junction is discordant with germline, which a read error may explain. V gene TRBV4-3 combines with J gene TRBJ2-7, with D hard to call. CDR3 length equals 13 residues. Per germline, CDR1 LGHNA and CDR2 YSLEER. DNA of the CDR3: TGCGCCAGCAGCCAAGATTCTGGGCGCGAGCAGTGCTTC. The encoded protein is CASSQDSGREQCF.

The table lists this clonotype with a few counts. V and J are TRBV7-8 and TRBJ2-6; maybe TRBD2 (5 bases). Looked up from germline, CDR1 is SGHVS and CDR2 is FQNEAQ. V lost 2 bases to trimming and J lost 0 bases, with 14 bases between them. This CDR3 has 18 residues. The CDR3 DNA reads as TGTGCCAGCAGCTTAACCCCAGGAGGCCACTCTGGGGCCAACGTCCTGACTTTC. This sequence encodes CASSLTPGGHSGANVLTF.

This clonotype was observed at least ten times. Compared with germline, one end of the junction differs, possibly owing to a read error. V is TRBV12-3 or TRBV12-4 and J is TRBJ1-1; possible D gene TRBD1, 5 bases. The CDR3 runs to 12 residues. The CDR3 reads CASSLGRGEAFF. For the CDR3, the DNA is TGTGCCAGCAGCTTAGGGAGGGGTGAAGCTTTCTTT.

V and J are TRBV12-3 or TRBV12-4 and TRBJ1-4; unclear D gene. Trimming pared 8 bases from V and 2 bases from J, leaving 9 bases between. This CDR3 has 13 amino acids. The CDR3 protein is CASGGLTNEKLFF. In DNA, the CDR3 is TGTGCCAGCGGAGGGTTGACTAATGAAAAACTGTTTTTT.

The CDR3 DNA follows: TGTGCCAGCAGTCCGCCCGGGACAGCGACGGGAAACACCATATATTTT. This gives the protein CASSPPGTATGNTIYF. The V and J genes are TRBV28 and TRBJ1-3, with 7 bases aligning to TRBD1. Germline V lookup: CDR1 MDHEN, CDR2 SYDVKM. J was trimmed by 4 bases and V by 5 bases; bases with no gene match: 11. The CDR3 extends over 16 amino acids.

The V gene is TRBV11-2, the J gene TRBJ2-3, with 10 bases matching TRBD2. This CDR3 comprises 16 residues. CDR1 and CDR2 (germline): SGHAT, FQNNGV. V was clipped by 2 bases and J by 5 bases; unmatched bases: 7. The chain's CDR3 is CASSLRGSGGLDTQYF. Written as DNA, the CDR3 is TGTGCCAGCAGCTTAAGGGGTAGCGGGGGGTTAGATACGCAGTATTTT.

Remarks on this clonotype: This may come from a read error, since a much larger clone is one base off. This chain joins TRBV7-6 and TRBJ2-1, with TRBD2 matching over 7 bases. There are 18 residues in the CDR3. Germline assignment: CDR1 SGHVS and CDR2 FNYEAQ. The CDR3 sequence: CSSSWGTSETRRYNEQFF. CDR3 coding DNA: TGTTCCAGCAGCTGGGGAACTAGCGAGACACGGCGGTACAATGAGCAGTTCTTC.

The V and J genes are TRBV12-3 or TRBV12-4 and TRBJ2-1; 8 bases match TRBD1. This CDR3 is 13 amino acids long. The ends lost 7 bases at V and 6 bases at J; junction bases unmatched: 5. Here the CDR3 reads CASTRTGFNEQFF. In nucleotides, the CDR3 is TGTGCCAGCACCCGGACAGGGTTCAATGAGCAGTTCTTC.

This clonotype was observed many times. The J gene is TRBJ1-3, the V gene TRBV7-2; no firm D call. The CDR3 is 12 residues long. Germline values: CDR1 SGHTA, CDR2 FQGNSA. V lost 2 bases and J lost 4, with 3 bases in between. This CDR3 is CASSLQGNTIYF. CDR3 in DNA: TGTGCCAGCAGCTTACAGGGAAACACCATATATTTT.

The rearrangement links TRBV10-2 to TRBJ2-3; tentatively, D is TRBD2 (7 bases). This CDR3 contains 14 residues. Trimming removed 4 bases at V and 6 bases at J, with 14 bases between. Germline CDR1 and CDR2: WSHSY and SAAADI. CDR3 in amino acids: CASSGFSGGDTQYF. The CDR3 region has the DNA TGCGCCAGCAGTGGTTTTTCGGGGGGCGATACGCAGTATTTT.

This clonotype was seen more than once but under ten times. The chain has TRBV24-1 and TRBJ2-1; D is possibly TRBD2 (6 bases). This CDR3 region has 16 residues. V was pared by 3 bases and J by 1 base, with 12 bases between. Germline V gene sequence: CDR1 KGHDR, CDR2 SFDVKD. The CDR3 here is CATSDPGTFSYNEQFF. CDR3 DNA sequence: TGTGCCACCAGTGATCCAGGGACTTTTTCCTACAATGAGCAGTTCTTC.

In this sample, this clonotype turned up many times. The gene calls are TRBV19 and TRBJ1-5; possibly TRBD1 for D (6 bases). V lost 3 bases, J lost 0 bases, and 12 bases lay in between. Germline lookup yields CDR1 LNHDA and CDR2 SQIVND (reference sequence). This CDR3 region has 16 residues. The CDR3 loop reads CASSIWDTDSNQPQHF. The CDR3, as DNA: TGTGCCAGTAGTATTTGGGACACTGATAGCAATCAGCCCCAGCATTTT. The variable domain in full, completed from reference TRBV19 and TRBJ1-5, reads DGGITQSPKYLFRKEGQNVTLSCEQNLNHDAMYWYRQDPGQGLRLIYYSQIVNDFQKGDIAEGYSVSREKKESFPLTVTSAQKNPTAFYLCASSIWDTDSNQPQHFGDGTRLSIL.